This is a list of T cell receptor beta chains from one sample in a study of blood T cell repertoires in COVID-19. Assay: immunoSEQ multiplex PCR; the TCRdb copy retains only in-frame clones and omits some. The sample consists of 130,000 to 150,000 clones, approximately 86% of them appearing once. The specimen sequenced was peripheral blood. All receptors come from a man aged 70 or older with acute or convalescent COVID-19. CDR3s include the opening cysteine and the closing phenylalanine or tryptophan. Fields, in order: J gene, clone size, V gene, D gene, CDR3 protein, CDR3 DNA. A D gene is named only where the DNA matches it firmly. Size is omitted from some rows. Given values are once, few, many or a class for expanded clones.

j_call: TRBJ2-3; clone_size: -; v_call: TRBV15; d_call: -; cdr3_aa: CATSTRVTADTQYF; cdr3_nt: TGTGCCACCAGCACCAGGGTTACCGCAGATACGCAGTATTTT
j_call: TRBJ1-1; clone_size: -; v_call: TRBV28; d_call: -; cdr3_aa: CASTPVLLTGSNTEAFF; cdr3_nt: TGTGCCAGCACTCCGGTCCTTCTGACAGGCTCAAACACTGAAGCTTTCTTT
j_call: TRBJ2-3; clone_size: -; v_call: TRBV24-1; d_call: TRBD1; cdr3_aa: CATSEVTGRTDTQYF; cdr3_nt: TGTGCCACCAGTGAGGTGACAGGGCGCACAGATACGCAGTATTTT
j_call: TRBJ1-3; clone_size: -; v_call: TRBV12-3/TRBV12-4; d_call: -; cdr3_aa: CASSLFRGNTIYF; cdr3_nt: TGTGCCAGCAGTTTATTCCGTGGAAACACCATATATTTT
j_call: TRBJ1-6; clone_size: -; v_call: TRBV4-1; d_call: TRBD1; cdr3_aa: CASSQRLQTGGTDSPLHF; cdr3_nt: TGCGCCAGCAGCCAACGATTGCAAACAGGGGGCACCGATTCACCCCTCCACTTT
j_call: TRBJ1-1; clone_size: -; v_call: TRBV18; d_call: -; cdr3_aa: CASSPPGPMNTEAFF; cdr3_nt: TGTGCCAGCTCACCACCGGGCCCGATGAACACTGAAGCTTTCTTT
j_call: TRBJ2-1; clone_size: -; v_call: TRBV3-1/TRBV3-2; d_call: -; cdr3_aa: CASSQVPGLGDNEQFF; cdr3_nt: TGTGCCAGCAGCCAAGTGCCGGGACTTGGGGACAATGAGCAGTTCTTC
j_call: TRBJ2-5; clone_size: -; v_call: TRBV7-9; d_call: TRBD2; cdr3_aa: CASSPGTSGPQETQYF; cdr3_nt: TGTGCCAGCAGCCCCGGGACTAGCGGGCCCCAAGAGACCCAGTACTTC
j_call: TRBJ1-3; clone_size: -; v_call: TRBV7-9; d_call: -; cdr3_aa: CASTSVDTRNTIYF; cdr3_nt: TGTGCCAGCACCTCTGTGGACACTAGAAACACCATATATTTT
j_call: TRBJ2-5; clone_size: -; v_call: TRBV9; d_call: -; cdr3_aa: CASSVVWGGEETQYF; cdr3_nt: TGTGCCAGCAGCGTAGTCTGGGGCGGGGAAGAGACCCAGTACTTC
j_call: TRBJ2-2; clone_size: -; v_call: TRBV29-1; d_call: -; cdr3_aa: CSVGPAANTGELFF; cdr3_nt: TGCAGCGTTGGCCCTGCAGCGAACACCGGGGAGCTGTTTTTT
j_call: TRBJ2-7; clone_size: -; v_call: TRBV27; d_call: -; cdr3_aa: CASSKQGRSNEQYF; cdr3_nt: TGTGCCAGCAGTAAACAGGGCAGATCTAACGAGCAGTACTTC
j_call: TRBJ2-1; clone_size: once; v_call: TRBV15; d_call: TRBD2; cdr3_aa: CATSSLAGGAGASYNEQFF; cdr3_nt: TGTGCCACCAGCTCATTAGCGGGAGGGGCGGGAGCCTCCTACAATGAGCAGTTCTTC
j_call: TRBJ1-2; clone_size: once; v_call: TRBV28; d_call: -; cdr3_aa: CASSLGLGYTF; cdr3_nt: TGTGCCAGCAGTTTAGGGCTGGGCTACACCTTC
j_call: TRBJ1-2; clone_size: -; v_call: TRBV7-2; d_call: TRBD1; cdr3_aa: CASSPRTGYGYTF; cdr3_nt: TGTGCCAGCAGCCCTAGGACAGGCTATGGCTACACCTTC